The clone carrying this T cell receptor beta chain was seen many times. Its antigen is as yet unknown. This entry comes from a study of regulatory T cells in long-lasting Graves disease. Study conclusions and caveats: There was favoring of TRBV28, TRBJ1-2 and TRBJ2-5 in persistent disease.

There are 14 residues in the CDR3. Germline lookup yields CDR1 MDHEN and CDR2 SYDVKM. V was shortened by 1 base and J by 6 bases, with 12 bases between the two germline ends. According to the study, TCR beta libraries were built with iRepertoire HTBI primers and CDR3-region Arm-PCR. TCRdb reprocessed the multiplex PCR reads via MiXCR and lists one record per CDR3 protein. Altogether 420,000 or so distinct CDR3 sequences are present, roughly a quarter being singletons, with the ten largest covering about a quarter. Time point of the sample: persistent/refractory GD, antithyroid drugs over 5 years with positive TRAb. Extracted RNA from PBMCs served as the source of the TCR library. The patients included were those that came from an endocrinology department in Xi'an, China.

The sample in question was peripheral blood mononuclear cells (PBMCs), obtained when the disease was refractory, from a patient treated with antithyroid drugs. The source is a female donor with Graves disease. The chain couples TRBV28 to TRBJ1-2, with unresolved D. CDR3 DNA sequence: TGTGCCAGCAGTTTATACGGCAGGACGAATGGCTACACCTTC. Translating gives CASSLYGRTNGYTF.